This is a list of T cell receptor beta chains from one sample in a study of T cell responses to AZD1222 COVID-19 vaccine. Profiling relied on immunoSEQ multiplex PCR, and the TCRdb table lists in-frame clones only, not all of them. The sample lists around 83,000 clones, 88% occurring once. This specimen was peripheral blood, taken on day 0 of AZD1222 vaccination. The source of these receptors is an adult in good health. The CDR3 runs from the conserved cysteine through the conserved F or W. Each record gives: V gene, D gene, clone size, J gene, CDR3 protein, CDR3 DNA. The D gene is left open where the match is weak. Clone size is stated in some rows and not others, as once, few, many or a class when expanded.

V gene: TRBV28
D gene: NA
clone size: once
J gene: TRBJ1-1
CDR3 protein: CASSFGEMNTEAFF
CDR3 DNA: TGTGCCAGCAGTTTCGGTGAGATGAACACTGAAGCTTTCTTT

V gene: TRBV4-2
D gene: NA
clone size: NA
J gene: TRBJ1-4
CDR3 protein: CASSLGSRGSTNEKLFF
CDR3 DNA: TGTGCCAGCAGCCTCGGCTCCCGGGGTTCAACTAATGAAAAACTGTTTTTT

V gene: TRBV5-1
D gene: TRBD1
clone size: NA
J gene: TRBJ1-2
CDR3 protein: CASSTDRGIDGYTF
CDR3 DNA: TGCGCCAGCAGCACAGACAGGGGGATCGATGGCTACACCTTC

V gene: TRBV5-1
D gene: TRBD1
clone size: NA
J gene: TRBJ2-3
CDR3 protein: CASSLRGQWTDTQYF
CDR3 DNA: TGCGCCAGCAGCTTAAGGGGGCAATGGACAGATACGCAGTATTTT

V gene: TRBV3-1/TRBV3-2
D gene: NA
clone size: NA
J gene: TRBJ1-1
CDR3 protein: CASSQRGENTEAFF
CDR3 DNA: TGTGCCAGCAGCCAAAGGGGTGAGAACACTGAAGCTTTCTTT

V gene: TRBV4-2
D gene: NA
clone size: NA
J gene: TRBJ1-1
CDR3 protein: CASSQDRADRSMNTEAFF
CDR3 DNA: TGTGCCAGCAGCCAAGATAGGGCGGACCGAAGCATGAACACTGAAGCTTTCTTT

V gene: TRBV18
D gene: TRBD1
clone size: NA
J gene: TRBJ2-5
CDR3 protein: CASSPPGQQETQYF
CDR3 DNA: TGTGCCAGCTCACCACCGGGACAGCAAGAGACCCAGTACTTC

V gene: TRBV7-6
D gene: NA
clone size: NA
J gene: TRBJ2-7
CDR3 protein: CASSLRLETPDEQYF
CDR3 DNA: TGTGCCAGCAGCCTGCGACTAGAAACTCCTGACGAGCAGTACTTC

V gene: TRBV13
D gene: NA
clone size: NA
J gene: TRBJ2-5
CDR3 protein: CASSLVRVGQETQYF
CDR3 DNA: TGTGCCAGCAGCTTAGTTCGGGTCGGGCAAGAGACCCAGTACTTC

V gene: TRBV18
D gene: TRBD1
clone size: NA
J gene: TRBJ2-7
CDR3 protein: CASSPDRGRDEQYF
CDR3 DNA: TGTGCCAGCTCACCTGACAGGGGGCGCGACGAGCAGTACTTC

V gene: TRBV11-2
D gene: NA
clone size: NA
J gene: TRBJ1-2
CDR3 protein: CASSLVGYGYTF
CDR3 DNA: TGTGCCAGCAGCCTGGTGGGGTATGGCTACACCTTC

V gene: TRBV7-3
D gene: NA
clone size: NA
J gene: TRBJ2-1
CDR3 protein: CASSLFPSLLSYNEQFF
CDR3 DNA: TGTGCCAGCAGCTTATTTCCGTCTCTCCTCTCCTACAATGAGCAGTTCTTC

V gene: TRBV19
D gene: NA
clone size: NA
J gene: TRBJ2-5
CDR3 protein: CASSMSGGLQETQYF
CDR3 DNA: TGTGCCAGTAGTATGAGTGGGGGGCTTCAAGAGACCCAGTACTTC

V gene: TRBV7-2
D gene: TRBD2
clone size: NA
J gene: TRBJ2-7
CDR3 protein: CASSFSSGMSSYEQYF
CDR3 DNA: TGTGCCAGCAGCTTCTCTAGCGGGATGAGCTCCTACGAGCAGTACTTC

V gene: TRBV19
D gene: TRBD2
clone size: once
J gene: TRBJ2-1
CDR3 protein: CASRLAGGPNEQFF
CDR3 DNA: TGTGCCAGTCGACTAGCGGGGGGGCCCAATGAGCAGTTCTTC

V gene: TRBV5-4
D gene: NA
clone size: NA
J gene: TRBJ2-7
CDR3 protein: CASYPAGEKVEQYF
CDR3 DNA: TGTGCCAGTTACCCCGCAGGGGAAAAGGTCGAGCAGTACTTC

V gene: TRBV6-2/TRBV6-3
D gene: NA
clone size: medium-sized
J gene: TRBJ2-5
CDR3 protein: CASSPRSGVQETQYF
CDR3 DNA: TGTGCCAGCAGCCCCAGGAGCGGAGTGCAAGAGACCCAGTACTTC

V gene: TRBV6-2/TRBV6-3
D gene: NA
clone size: NA
J gene: TRBJ2-7
CDR3 protein: CASSYSRQGPYEQYF
CDR3 DNA: TGTGCCAGCAGTTACTCGAGGCAGGGTCCCTACGAGCAGTACTTC

V gene: TRBV6-1
D gene: TRBD2
clone size: NA
J gene: TRBJ2-2
CDR3 protein: CASSASPRGSDGELFF
CDR3 DNA: TGTGCCAGCAGTGCCTCCCCTCGCGGGAGTGACGGGGAGCTGTTTTTT

V gene: TRBV5-1
D gene: TRBD1
clone size: NA
J gene: TRBJ1-2
CDR3 protein: CASSFGARDRVDYGYTF
CDR3 DNA: TGCGCCAGCAGCTTTGGGGCGCGGGACAGGGTCGACTATGGCTACACCTTC

V gene: TRBV7-6
D gene: NA
clone size: NA
J gene: TRBJ2-7
CDR3 protein: CASSLAPGEDEQYF
CDR3 DNA: TGTGCCAGCAGCTTAGCTCCAGGGGAAGACGAGCAGTACTTC

V gene: TRBV7-3
D gene: NA
clone size: NA
J gene: TRBJ2-5
CDR3 protein: CASSLMPGRETQYF
CDR3 DNA: TGTGCCAGCAGCTTAATGCCAGGGCGAGAGACCCAGTACTTC

V gene: TRBV19
D gene: TRBD1
clone size: NA
J gene: TRBJ2-7
CDR3 protein: CASSTYGTGKDYEQYF
CDR3 DNA: TGTGCCAGTAGCACCTACGGGACAGGGAAAGACTACGAGCAGTACTTC

V gene: TRBV3-1/TRBV3-2
D gene: TRBD2
clone size: NA
J gene: TRBJ2-3
CDR3 protein: CASSRGTSGPTDTQYF
CDR3 DNA: TGTGCCAGCAGCCGAGGAACTAGCGGACCCACAGATACGCAGTATTTT

V gene: TRBV7-3
D gene: TRBD2
clone size: once
J gene: TRBJ2-1
CDR3 protein: CASSPSGRDEQFF
CDR3 DNA: TGTGCCAGCAGCCCATCGGGGAGGGATGAGCAGTTCTTC

V gene: TRBV29-1
D gene: TRBD1
clone size: NA
J gene: TRBJ1-4
CDR3 protein: CSARTGSGEKLFF
CDR3 DNA: TGCAGCGCCCGGACAGGGTCGGGTGAAAAACTGTTTTTT

V gene: TRBV19
D gene: NA
clone size: NA
J gene: TRBJ1-5
CDR3 protein: CASGEEQPQHF
CDR3 DNA: TGTGCCAGTGGAGAGGAACAGCCCCAGCATTTT

V gene: TRBV7-9
D gene: NA
clone size: NA
J gene: TRBJ1-1
CDR3 protein: CASSFLQGNTEAFF
CDR3 DNA: TGTGCCAGCAGCTTCCTTCAGGGGAACACTGAAGCTTTCTTT

V gene: TRBV11-2
D gene: NA
clone size: NA
J gene: TRBJ2-1
CDR3 protein: CASSLGGRNEQFF
CDR3 DNA: TGTGCCAGCAGCTTAGGGGGGCGGAATGAGCAGTTCTTC

V gene: TRBV4-2
D gene: TRBD2
clone size: NA
J gene: TRBJ2-3
CDR3 protein: CASSHSGRLAGGPRDTQYF
CDR3 DNA: TGTGCCAGCAGCCATTCCGGGCGGCTAGCGGGAGGGCCTAGAGATACGCAGTATTTT

V gene: TRBV11-2
D gene: TRBD2
clone size: once
J gene: TRBJ2-1
CDR3 protein: CASSLEAGVEQFF
CDR3 DNA: TGTGCCAGCAGCTTAGAAGCGGGAGTTGAGCAGTTCTTC

V gene: TRBV27
D gene: NA
clone size: once
J gene: TRBJ1-5
CDR3 protein: CASSSVAVLTGSSNQPQHF
CDR3 DNA: TGTGCCAGCAGTTCCGTAGCGGTTTTAACAGGGTCCAGCAATCAGCCCCAGCATTTT

V gene: TRBV9
D gene: NA
clone size: NA
J gene: TRBJ1-2
CDR3 protein: CASSVNPGQDYGYTF
CDR3 DNA: TGTGCCAGCAGCGTCAACCCCGGCCAAGACTATGGCTACACCTTC

V gene: TRBV7-9
D gene: NA
clone size: NA
J gene: TRBJ2-7
CDR3 protein: CASSLEGRLSYEQYF
CDR3 DNA: TGTGCCAGCAGCTTAGAGGGACGTCTCTCCTACGAGCAGTACTTC

V gene: TRBV6-5
D gene: NA
clone size: NA
J gene: TRBJ2-4
CDR3 protein: CASKELGAKNIQYF
CDR3 DNA: TGTGCCAGCAAGGAGTTGGGAGCCAAAAACATTCAGTACTTC

V gene: TRBV6-6
D gene: TRBD2
clone size: NA
J gene: TRBJ2-3
CDR3 protein: CASSPLTSGLTDTQYF
CDR3 DNA: TGTGCCAGCAGTCCTTTGACTAGCGGGCTCACAGATACGCAGTATTTT

V gene: TRBV3-1/TRBV3-2
D gene: NA
clone size: NA
J gene: TRBJ2-7
CDR3 protein: CASSLAVGGAEQYF
CDR3 DNA: TGTGCCAGCAGCCTAGCGGTAGGAGGTGCCGAGCAGTACTTC

V gene: TRBV6-1
D gene: NA
clone size: NA
J gene: TRBJ1-6
CDR3 protein: CASSETFPSSYNSPLHF
CDR3 DNA: TGTGCCAGCAGTGAAACTTTCCCGAGCTCCTATAATTCACCCCTCCACTTT

V gene: TRBV7-2
D gene: NA
clone size: NA
J gene: TRBJ2-5
CDR3 protein: CASSLGVGLAFETQYF
CDR3 DNA: TGTGCCAGCAGCTTAGGTGTGGGGCTAGCGTTTGAGACCCAGTACTTC

V gene: TRBV6-5
D gene: NA
clone size: NA
J gene: TRBJ2-3
CDR3 protein: CASSYSRRGVGDTQYF
CDR3 DNA: TGTGCCAGCAGTTACTCGAGGAGGGGGGTTGGGGATACGCAGTATTTT

V gene: TRBV28
D gene: NA
clone size: NA
J gene: TRBJ1-3
CDR3 protein: CASTTTGDYGNTIYF
CDR3 DNA: TGTGCCAGCACCACGACAGGAGATTACGGAAACACCATATATTTT

V gene: TRBV11-2
D gene: NA
clone size: NA
J gene: TRBJ1-5
CDR3 protein: CASSLVAFDRQHF
CDR3 DNA: TGTGCCAGCAGCTTAGTAGCCTTTGATCGCCAGCATTTT

V gene: TRBV5-6
D gene: NA
clone size: NA
J gene: TRBJ1-3
CDR3 protein: CASSVRLTTSGNTIYF
CDR3 DNA: TGTGCCAGCAGCGTACGACTGACCACCTCTGGAAACACCATATATTTT

V gene: TRBV6-2/TRBV6-3
D gene: TRBD1
clone size: NA
J gene: TRBJ1-1
CDR3 protein: CASSDRGPYLNTEAFF
CDR3 DNA: TGTGCCAGCAGCGACAGGGGGCCATATTTGAACACTGAAGCTTTCTTT

V gene: TRBV6-2/TRBV6-3
D gene: NA
clone size: NA
J gene: TRBJ2-1
CDR3 protein: CASSYSELEGSSYNEQFF
CDR3 DNA: TGTGCCAGCAGTTACTCGGAGCTCGAGGGGAGCTCCTACAATGAGCAGTTCTTC

V gene: TRBV4-3
D gene: TRBD1
clone size: NA
J gene: TRBJ1-2
CDR3 protein: CASSPTQGGYGYTF
CDR3 DNA: TGCGCCAGCAGCCCAACACAGGGGGGCTATGGCTACACCTTC

V gene: TRBV23-1
D gene: NA
clone size: NA
J gene: TRBJ1-1
CDR3 protein: CASSRAPTGEAFF
CDR3 DNA: TGCGCCAGCAGTCGGGCCCCCACCGGTGAAGCTTTCTTT

V gene: TRBV5-4
D gene: TRBD1
clone size: NA
J gene: TRBJ1-6
CDR3 protein: CASSWDRGNSPLHF
CDR3 DNA: TGTGCCAGCAGTTGGGACAGGGGGAATTCACCCCTCCACTTT

V gene: TRBV6-5
D gene: NA
clone size: NA
J gene: TRBJ1-1
CDR3 protein: CASSYSEQSEAFF
CDR3 DNA: TGTGCCAGCAGTTACTCAGAACAGTCTGAAGCTTTCTTT

V gene: TRBV5-1
D gene: NA
clone size: NA
J gene: TRBJ2-3
CDR3 protein: CASFEGPSSSTDTQYF
CDR3 DNA: TGCGCCAGCTTTGAAGGGCCCAGCAGTAGCACAGATACGCAGTATTTT

V gene: TRBV15
D gene: TRBD2
clone size: few
J gene: TRBJ2-7
CDR3 protein: CATRQSGIDEQYF
CDR3 DNA: TGTGCCACCAGACAAAGCGGGATCGACGAGCAGTACTTC

V gene: TRBV5-5
D gene: NA
clone size: NA
J gene: TRBJ1-6
CDR3 protein: CASGEANNSPLHF
CDR3 DNA: TGTGCCAGCGGAGAGGCTAATAATTCACCCCTCCACTTT

V gene: TRBV9
D gene: TRBD1
clone size: NA
J gene: TRBJ1-2
CDR3 protein: CASSVDVDRVGGYTF
CDR3 DNA: TGTGCCAGCAGCGTAGATGTGGACAGGGTCGGGGGCTACACCTTC

V gene: TRBV24-1
D gene: NA
clone size: NA
J gene: TRBJ2-5
CDR3 protein: CATSDGDIETQYF
CDR3 DNA: TGTGCCACCAGTGACGGGGACATAGAGACCCAGTACTTC

V gene: TRBV12-3/TRBV12-4
D gene: NA
clone size: NA
J gene: TRBJ2-3
CDR3 protein: CASSLDTDTQYF
CDR3 DNA: TGTGCCAGCAGTTTAGATACCGATACGCAGTATTTT

V gene: TRBV10-3
D gene: NA
clone size: NA
J gene: TRBJ2-3
CDR3 protein: CAIQKGGGLTDTQYF
CDR3 DNA: TGTGCCATTCAAAAGGGGGGGGGTCTCACAGATACGCAGTATTTT

V gene: TRBV6-2/TRBV6-3
D gene: TRBD1
clone size: few
J gene: TRBJ1-5
CDR3 protein: CASSYQQGAGQPQHF
CDR3 DNA: TGTGCCAGCAGTTACCAGCAGGGGGCGGGTCAGCCCCAGCATTTT

V gene: TRBV9
D gene: NA
clone size: NA
J gene: TRBJ1-1
CDR3 protein: CASSSGDTEAFF
CDR3 DNA: TGTGCCAGCAGTTCGGGGGACACTGAAGCTTTCTTT

V gene: TRBV9
D gene: NA
clone size: NA
J gene: TRBJ1-1
CDR3 protein: CASSVGQTEAFF
CDR3 DNA: TGTGCCAGCAGCGTAGGACAGACTGAAGCTTTCTTT

V gene: TRBV4-3
D gene: NA
clone size: NA
J gene: TRBJ1-5
CDR3 protein: CASSQEWNQPQHF
CDR3 DNA: TGCGCCAGCAGCCAAGAGTGGAATCAGCCCCAGCATTTT